A single sample is the source of the 30 T cell receptor beta chains below, sequenced in a study of cytomegalovirus exposure and HLA in healthy donors. PCR amplification relied on 60 Vbeta primers (plus 13 Jbeta primers). This table comes from immunoSEQ multiplex PCR, and its TCRdb copy is limited to in-frame clones, with some not included. The sample lists about 140,000 clones; 80% were seen once. Sequencing was performed on PBMCs. These receptors were collected from a man aged 25 to 45 in good health and CMV-seronegative.

V is TRBV5-6 and J is TRBJ1-1; 7 bases map to TRBD1. The CDR3 contains 13 residues. Germline V gene data show CDR1 as SGHDT and CDR2 as YYEEEE. Trimming cost V 0 bases and J 7 bases; bases outside gene matches: 3. CDR3 loop: CASSLGAGGEAFF. For the CDR3, the DNA is TGTGCCAGCAGCTTGGGGGCAGGGGGTGAAGCTTTCTTT.

The chain is built from TRBV7-3 and TRBJ2-6; the D is unclear. The CDR3 has 16 residues. Trimming cost V 3 bases and J 2 bases, with 11 bases left between them. CDR1 is SGHTA, CDR2 FQGTGA, per germline. DNA of the CDR3: TGTGCCAGCAGCTTGGTCCTCCTAGCTGGGGCCAACGTCCTGACTTTC. Its translation is CASSLVLLAGANVLTF. Based on the CDR3 plus reference TRBV7-3 and TRBJ2-6, the full variable domain is GAGVSQTPSNKVTEKGKYVELRCDPISGHTALYWYRQSLGQGPEFLIYFQGTGAADDSGLPNDRFFAVRPEGSVSTLKIQRTERGDSAVYLCASSLVLLAGANVLTFGAGSRLTVL.

This chain joins TRBV5-1 and TRBJ2-1; TRBD2 aligns across 7 bases. J lost 12 bases, V lost 0 bases, and 6 bases had no gene match. Germline V gives CDR1 SGHRS, CDR2 YFSETQ. The CDR3 is 13 amino acids. Written as DNA, the CDR3 is TGCGCCAGCAGCTTGGCCCGTACGGGGGGGCAGTTCTTC. Its translation: CASSLARTGGQFF.

Here the CDR3 DNA reads TGTGCCAGCAGTCTCGGACAGGTCTATGGCTACACCTTC. This gives the protein CASSLGQVYGYTF. V and J are TRBV28 and TRBJ1-2, with 7 bases aligning to TRBD1. This CDR3 has 13 residues. V lost 5 bases to trimming and J lost 4 bases; unmatched junction nucleotides: 4. In germline, CDR1 is MDHEN, CDR2 SYDVKM.

The V gene is TRBV18, the J gene TRBJ2-5; TRBD2 matches at 9 bases. The CDR3 sequence is 15 residues long. The V gene's germline CDR1 is KGHSH and CDR2 LQKENI. V trimming: 1 base; J trimming: 4 bases; junction bases outside the gene matches: 4. The DNA of the CDR3 is TGTGCCAGCTCACCACGGCTAGCGGGACTAGAGACCCAGTACTTC. This translates into CASSPRLAGLETQYF.

The rearrangement links TRBV5-1 to TRBJ1-1; D is possibly TRBD1 (5 bases). Germline V gene data show CDR1 as SGHRS and CDR2 as YFSETQ. The length of the CDR3 is 14 residues. The V end lost 3 bases, the J end lost 4 bases, and 13 bases lay between the germline ends. The CDR3 DNA reads as TGCGCCAGCAGCTCAGGTGGGGGGAGCACTGAAGCTTTCTTT. Protein product: CASSSGGGSTEAFF.

With respect to this clone: One end of the junction varies from germline; a read error may be responsible. The rearrangement links TRBV5-1 to TRBJ2-5; 11 positions agree with TRBD2. The CDR3 is made up of 15 amino acids. In germline, CDR1 is SGHRS, CDR2 YFSETQ. The CDR3 DNA reads as TGCGCCAGCAGCTTGGGGACTAGCGGGCAAGGGACCCAGTACTTC. Translating gives CASSLGTSGQGTQYF.

DNA of the CDR3: TGCGCCAGCAACCGGCTCCCAGGGGACACTGAAGCTTTCTTT. It codes for CASNRLPGDTEAFF. The genes are TRBV5-1 and TRBJ1-1; a weak D match, TRBD1 (6 bases). The ends were cut back, 6 bases at V and 3 bases at J, with 15 bases in the middle. The length of the CDR3 is 14 residues. Germline CDR1 reads SGHRS; CDR2 reads YFSETQ.

This clone was detected only once. The V gene is TRBV6-1, the J gene TRBJ2-3; 9 bases are shared with TRBD1. J was trimmed by 2 bases and V by 0 bases; bases with no gene match: 6. The CDR3 extends over 17 amino acids. Looked up from germline, CDR1 is MNHNS and CDR2 is SASEGT. This chain's CDR3 is CASSEARGTGPTDTQYF. The CDR3 bases are TGTGCCAGCAGTGAAGCGCGCGGGACAGGGCCCACAGATACGCAGTATTTT.

This chain links TRBV7-3 with TRBJ2-3; perhaps TRBD2 as D (6 bases). The CDR3 consists of 14 residues. Trimming removed 4 bases from V and 4 bases from J, with 12 bases in between. Germline-derived CDR1 and CDR2 are SGHTA and FQGTGA. In DNA, the CDR3 is TGTGCCAGCAGCTGGACTAAACCTCCAGATACGCAGTATTTT. This codes for CASSWTKPPDTQYF.

This clone occurred many times. The rearrangement uses TRBV7-2 and TRBJ1-2; no clear D gene. The V gene lost 4 bases and the J gene lost 8 bases, with 17 bases spanning the gap. The CDR3 extends over 14 amino acids. Germline lookup yields CDR1 SGHTA and CDR2 FQGNSA. Here the CDR3 reads CASSSGPAAGGYTF. Here the CDR3 DNA reads TGTGCCAGCAGCTCTGGGCCCGCCGCGGGGGGCTACACCTTC.

This chain connects TRBV4-1 to TRBJ2-5, with TRBD2 matching over 7 bases. Germline CDR1 is MGHRA and CDR2 is YSYEKL. There are 18 residues in the CDR3. With 0 bases clipped from V and 3 bases from J, the junction kept 13 bases outside the gene matches. This CDR3 reads CASSQDGAEAGVKETQYF. CDR3 DNA sequence: TGCGCCAGCAGCCAAGACGGGGCAGAGGCGGGAGTGAAAGAGACCCAGTACTTC.

The rearrangement joins TRBV20-1 to TRBJ2-5; D not resolved. This CDR3 spans 11 amino acids. The germline V gene encodes CDR1 DFQATT and CDR2 SNEGSKA (reference sequence). Trimming cost V 3 bases and J 6 bases, with 8 bases left between them. CDR3: CSASPVQTQYF. In nucleotides, the CDR3 is TGCAGTGCTAGCCCGGTACAGACCCAGTACTTC.

The rearrangement links TRBV5-1 to TRBJ2-2, with TRBD2 matching over 12 bases. This CDR3 is 15 amino acids long. V was pared by 5 bases and J by 6 bases, with 5 bases of the junction left unmatched. The germline V gene encodes CDR1 SGHRS and CDR2 YFSETQ. The CDR3 loop reads CASRGTSGGPGELFF. The CDR3 region has the DNA TGCGCCAGCAGGGGTACTAGCGGGGGGCCCGGGGAGCTGTTTTTT.

V usage is TRBV2 and J usage is TRBJ2-3; 8 nucleotides line up with TRBD2. Trimming removed 4 bases from V and 6 bases from J; junction bases left unmatched: 12. Germline-derived CDR1 and CDR2 are SNHLY and FYNNEI. This CDR3 contains 16 residues. In nucleotides, the CDR3 is TGTGCCAGCAGTGTATCTTTCGGACTAGCTCGGGATACGCAGTATTTT. It yields the protein CASSVSFGLARDTQYF.

This sequence joins TRBV7-2 and TRBJ2-2; 12 bases line up with TRBD2. Losses at the gene ends were 2 bases for V and 5 bases for J; bases not matched to a gene: 6. The CDR3 sequence is 17 residues long. Germline-derived CDR1 and CDR2 are SGHTA and FQGNSA. The CDR3 DNA is TGTGCCAGCAGCTTATCAAGACTAGCGGGAGCTACCGGGGAGCTGTTTTTT. Translated: CASSLSRLAGATGELFF.

The genes are TRBV11-2 and TRBJ1-1; weak D call: TRBD1 (6 bases). This CDR3 has 16 amino acids. With 5 bases removed from V and 2 bases from J, the gap between germline ends came to 18 bases. In germline, CDR1 is SGHAT, CDR2 FQNNGV. In DNA form, the CDR3 reads TGTGCCAGCAGCCCAGTCCCGGCAGGGGCTAACACTGAAGCTTTCTTT. This translates into CASSPVPAGANTEAFF.

CDR3 DNA sequence: TGTGCCAGCAGCTTGTGGACTAGCGGACTCTACGAGCAGTACTTC. Protein sequence: CASSLWTSGLYEQYF. V and J are TRBV5-6 and TRBJ2-7; 10 positions agree with TRBD2. The ends lost 1 base at V and 3 bases at J; junction bases unmatched: 4. The CDR3 spans 15 residues. Per germline, CDR1 SGHDT and CDR2 YYEEEE. The full variable domain, completed using reference TRBV5-6 and TRBJ2-7, is DAGVTQSPTHLIKTRGQQVTLRCSPKSGHDTVSWYQQALGQGPQFIFQYYEEEERQRGNFPDRFSGHQFPNYSSELNVNALLLGDSALYLCASSLWTSGLYEQYFGPGTRLTVT.

This clone has just a few counts. This chain joins TRBV5-6 and TRBJ2-1, with 9 nucleotides matching TRBD2. V shed 4 bases, J shed 2 bases, and the junction held 7 bases outside the gene matches. Germline CDR1 SGHDT, CDR2 YYEEEE. The CDR3 loop spans 16 amino acids. The CDR3, as DNA: TGTGCCAGCAGCGTACAAACTAGCGGGCCCTACAATGAGCAGTTCTTC. As protein: CASSVQTSGPYNEQFF.

This chain links TRBV5-6 with TRBJ2-7; tentative D call: TRBD1 (6 bases). Germline loops: CDR1 SGHDT, CDR2 YYEEEE. Trimming pared 1 base from V and 3 bases from J, leaving 11 bases between. The CDR3 spans 14 residues. The CDR3 DNA sequence: TGTGCCAGCAGCTTGCTAGGACAGAACTACGAGCAGTACTTC. Translated, it gives CASSLLGQNYEQYF.

This chain uses TRBV28 with TRBJ1-1, with 7 bases fitting TRBD1. V dropped 7 bases and J dropped 5; count of bases not matched to a gene: 10. The CDR3 is 14 residues long. Germline V CDR1 and CDR2: MDHEN, SYDVKM. The CDR3 DNA sequence: TGTGCCAGCACCATCGACAGGGTGGGGACTGAAGCTTTCTTT. Translating gives CASTIDRVGTEAFF.

The V and J genes are TRBV9 and TRBJ2-1; 8 bases align to TRBD2. The CDR3 has 16 residues. V shed 4 bases, J shed 0 bases, and the junction held 6 bases outside the gene matches. CDR1 SGDLS and CDR2 YYNGEE come from the germline V gene. The CDR3 here is CASSFASGSSYNEQFF. CDR3 nucleotides: TGTGCCAGCAGCTTCGCGAGCGGGAGCTCCTACAATGAGCAGTTCTTC.

The sample holds one count of this clone. At one boundary the junction diverges from the germline segment, which might be a read error. The chain is built from TRBV28 and TRBJ1-5; a weak D match, TRBD1 (5 bases). This CDR3 contains 14 residues. The germline gives CDR1 MDHEN, CDR2 SYDVKM. CDR3 DNA: TGTGCCAGCAGTTTAGCAGGGAATGAGCAGCCCCAGAATTTT. Protein sequence: CASSLAGNEQPQNF.

The genes are TRBV28 and TRBJ1-6; D is possibly TRBD1 (5 bases). Deletions cut 7 bases from V and 4 bases from J, with 11 bases between. Germline V gives CDR1 MDHEN, CDR2 SYDVKM. This CDR3 spans 14 amino acids. The CDR3 sequence: CASTATEYNSPLHF. For the CDR3, the DNA is TGTGCCAGCACCGCGACAGAGTATAATTCACCCCTCCACTTT.

The chain has TRBV18 and TRBJ2-7, with 8 nucleotides matching TRBD1. J was trimmed by 7 bases and V by 3 bases; bases with no gene match: 8. The germline V gene encodes CDR1 KGHSH and CDR2 LQKENI. This CDR3 region has 14 residues. Written as DNA, the CDR3 is TGTGCCAGCTCACCGTTCCAGGGGGCAAAGGAGCAGTACTTC. Its translation: CASSPFQGAKEQYF.

This clone was counted only a few times. The rearrangement links TRBV6-1 to TRBJ1-1; D remains ambiguous. CDR1 MNHNS and CDR2 SASEGT come from the germline V gene. This CDR3 is built from 10 residues. Trimming shortened V by 4 bases and J by 10 bases, and 7 bases separated the two germline ends. This CDR3 is CASSAGGAFF. The CDR3 region has the DNA TGTGCCAGCAGTGCAGGAGGAGCTTTCTTT.

The table lists this clone with a few counts. V usage is TRBV10-3 and J usage is TRBJ2-1; D perhaps matches TRBD2 (5 bases). This CDR3 contains 13 residues. Trimming removed 10 bases from V and 9 bases from J, with 19 bases in between. CDR1 is ENHRY and CDR2 is SYGVKD in the germline V gene. The DNA of the CDR3 is TGTGCCACCGGGATTTCAACGCTTGTTGAGCAGTTCTTC. Amino acid sequence: CATGISTLVEQFF.

The chain links TRBV29-1 to TRBJ2-5; TRBD2 aligns across 8 bases. V was clipped by 6 bases and J by 5 bases; unmatched bases: 20. Germline assignment: CDR1 SQVTM and CDR2 ANQGSEA. The CDR3 sequence is 17 residues long. The DNA of the CDR3 is TGCAGCGTACTACCCCCTTTGGGTAGCGGGATAGTGGAGACCCAGTACTTC. It specifies CSVLPPLGSGIVETQYF.

This clone was seen once. The CDR3 sequence: CAWTLGATNEKLFF. The CDR3 DNA reads as TGTGCCTGGACCTTAGGGGCAACTAATGAAAAACTGTTTTTT. The chain links TRBV30 to TRBJ1-4; maybe TRBD1 (5 bases). Germline V gene data show CDR1 as GTSNPN and CDR2 as SVGIG (reference sequence). CDR3 length: 14 residues. V dropped 4 bases and J dropped 0 bases, with 9 bases sitting between them.

The V call is TRBV5-1, the J call TRBJ1-4; 12 bases agree with TRBD1. The length of the CDR3 is 16 residues. With V trimmed by 4 bases and J by 3 bases, 4 bases remained unmatched. Germline-derived CDR1 and CDR2 are SGHRS and YFSETQ. CDR3 in DNA: TGCGCCAGCAGCCTAGGGACAGGGGGCTCTAATGAAAAACTGTTTTTT. It codes for CASSLGTGGSNEKLFF.